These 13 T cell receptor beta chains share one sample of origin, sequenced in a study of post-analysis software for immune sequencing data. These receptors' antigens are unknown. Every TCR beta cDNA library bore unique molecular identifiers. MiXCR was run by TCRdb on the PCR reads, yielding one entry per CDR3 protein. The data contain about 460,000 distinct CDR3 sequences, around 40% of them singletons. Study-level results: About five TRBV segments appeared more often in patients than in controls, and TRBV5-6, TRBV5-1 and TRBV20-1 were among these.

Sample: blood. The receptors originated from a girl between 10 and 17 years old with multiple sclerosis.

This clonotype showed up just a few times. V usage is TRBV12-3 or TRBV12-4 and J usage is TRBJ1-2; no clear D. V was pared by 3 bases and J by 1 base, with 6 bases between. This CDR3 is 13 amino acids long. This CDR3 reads CASSFGFNYGYTF. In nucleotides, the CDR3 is TGTGCCAGCAGTTTCGGATTTAACTATGGCTACACCTTC.

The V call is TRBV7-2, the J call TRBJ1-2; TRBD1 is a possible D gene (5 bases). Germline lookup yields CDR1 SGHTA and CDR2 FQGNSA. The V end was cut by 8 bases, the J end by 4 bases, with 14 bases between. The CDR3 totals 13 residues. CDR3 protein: CASAPGVTYGYTF. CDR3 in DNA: TGTGCCAGCGCCCCGGGGGTTACCTATGGCTACACCTTC.

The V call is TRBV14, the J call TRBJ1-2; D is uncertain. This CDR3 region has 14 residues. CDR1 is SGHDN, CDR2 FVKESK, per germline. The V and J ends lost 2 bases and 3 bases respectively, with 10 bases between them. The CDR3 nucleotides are TGTGCCAGCAGCCAAATCGGGGAAGACTATGGCTACACCTTC. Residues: CASSQIGEDYGYTF.

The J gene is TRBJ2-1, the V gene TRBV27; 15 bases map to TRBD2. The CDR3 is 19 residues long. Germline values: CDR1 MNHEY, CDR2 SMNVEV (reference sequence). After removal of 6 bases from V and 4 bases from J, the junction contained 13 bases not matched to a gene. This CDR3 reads CASSPRTSGRGRGYNEQFF. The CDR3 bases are TGTGCCAGCAGCCCTAGGACTAGCGGGAGGGGAAGGGGTTACAATGAGCAGTTCTTC.

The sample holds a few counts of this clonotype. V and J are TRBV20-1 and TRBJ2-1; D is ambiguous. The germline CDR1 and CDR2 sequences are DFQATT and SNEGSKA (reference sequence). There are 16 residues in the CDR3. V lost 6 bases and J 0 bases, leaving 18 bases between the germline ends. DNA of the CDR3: TGCAGTGCCCCCTCGGTGAGCAGCAGCTCCTACAATGAGCAGTTCTTC. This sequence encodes CSAPSVSSSSYNEQFF.

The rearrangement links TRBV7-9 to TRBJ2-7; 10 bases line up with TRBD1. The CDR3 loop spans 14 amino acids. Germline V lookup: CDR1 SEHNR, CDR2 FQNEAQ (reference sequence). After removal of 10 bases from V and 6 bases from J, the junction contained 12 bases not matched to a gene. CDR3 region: CAMSGTGDNREQYF. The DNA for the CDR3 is TGTGCCATGTCCGGGACAGGGGACAATCGCGAGCAGTACTTC.

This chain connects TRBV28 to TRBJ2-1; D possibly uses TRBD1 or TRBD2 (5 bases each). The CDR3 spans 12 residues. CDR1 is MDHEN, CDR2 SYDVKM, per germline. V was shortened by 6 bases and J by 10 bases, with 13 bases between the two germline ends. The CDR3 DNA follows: TGTGCCAGCAGAGTTTGGGACGGAGAGCAGTTCTTC. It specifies CASRVWDGEQFF.

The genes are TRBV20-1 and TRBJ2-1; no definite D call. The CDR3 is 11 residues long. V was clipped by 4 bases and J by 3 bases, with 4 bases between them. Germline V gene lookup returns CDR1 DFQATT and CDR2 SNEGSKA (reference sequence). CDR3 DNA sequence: TGCAGTGCTAACAACTACAATGAGCAGTTCTTC. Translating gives CSANNYNEQFF.

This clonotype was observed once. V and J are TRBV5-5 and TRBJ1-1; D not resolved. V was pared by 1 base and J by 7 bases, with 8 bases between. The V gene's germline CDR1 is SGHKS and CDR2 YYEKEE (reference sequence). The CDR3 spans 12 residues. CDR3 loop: CASSLRVDEAFF. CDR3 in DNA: TGTGCCAGCAGCTTGCGGGTAGATGAAGCTTTCTTT.

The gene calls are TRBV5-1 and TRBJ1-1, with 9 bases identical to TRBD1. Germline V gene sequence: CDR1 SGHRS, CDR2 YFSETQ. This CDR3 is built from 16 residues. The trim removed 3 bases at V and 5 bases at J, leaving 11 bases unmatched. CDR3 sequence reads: CASSSRPGQGRTEAFF. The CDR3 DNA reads TGCGCCAGCAGCTCGAGGCCCGGACAGGGGCGGACTGAAGCTTTCTTT.

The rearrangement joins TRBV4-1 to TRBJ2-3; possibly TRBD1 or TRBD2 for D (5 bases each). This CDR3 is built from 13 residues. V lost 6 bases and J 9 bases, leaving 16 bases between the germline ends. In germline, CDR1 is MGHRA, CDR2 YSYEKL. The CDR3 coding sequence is TGCGCCAGCAGTACTGAAACCGGGGACACGCAGTATTTT. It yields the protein CASSTETGDTQYF.

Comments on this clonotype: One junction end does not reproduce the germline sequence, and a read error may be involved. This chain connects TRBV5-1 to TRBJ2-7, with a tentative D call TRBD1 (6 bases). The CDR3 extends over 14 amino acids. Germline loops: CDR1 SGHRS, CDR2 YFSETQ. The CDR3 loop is CASSLGTTIYEQDF. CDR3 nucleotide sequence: TGCGCCAGCAGCTTAGGGACAACAATATACGAGCAGGACTTC.

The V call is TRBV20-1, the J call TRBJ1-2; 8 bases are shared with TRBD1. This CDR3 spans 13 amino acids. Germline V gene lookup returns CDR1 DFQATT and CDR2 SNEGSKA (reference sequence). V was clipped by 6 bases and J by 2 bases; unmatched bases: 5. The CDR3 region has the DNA TGCAGTGCGCCAGGGGGCGGAAACTATGGCTACACCTTC. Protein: CSAPGGGNYGYTF.